These T cell receptor beta chains were read from a single sample in a study of blood T cells in healthy people across ages. From the 5' RACE reads, TCRdb called clonotypes with MiXCR, one entry per CDR3 protein. The sample has 1 million to 1.2 million distinct CDR3 sequences; more than 30% are singletons. The specimen was blood. The receptors derive from a man aged 18 to 30 in good health. The CDR3 runs from the conserved cysteine through the conserved F or W. The order of the fields is V gene, D gene, J gene, clone size, CDR3 DNA, CDR3 protein. The D gene is left open where the match is weak. The size field is filled for only some rows; it gives once, few, many or a size class.

v_gene: TRBV29-1
d_gene: -
j_gene: TRBJ1-4
abundance: -
CDR3nt: TGCAGCGTTCTACAGGTGTTAGATGAAAAACTGTTTTTT
CDR3aa: CSVLQVLDEKLFF

v_gene: TRBV25-1
d_gene: TRBD1
j_gene: TRBJ2-7
abundance: -
CDR3nt: TGTGCCAGCGACTCAGGGGGTTACTTTCCATACAATGAGCAGTACTTC
CDR3aa: CASDSGGYFPYNEQYF

v_gene: TRBV7-8
d_gene: -
j_gene: TRBJ1-1
abundance: -
CDR3nt: TGTGCCAGCAGCTTATCTCACAGGGAGAACACTGAAGCTTTCTTT
CDR3aa: CASSLSHRENTEAFF

v_gene: TRBV7-8
d_gene: -
j_gene: TRBJ2-5
abundance: few
CDR3nt: TGTGCCAGCAACCGTTTCAGGGTGCGAGAGACCCAGTACTTC
CDR3aa: CASNRFRVRETQYF

v_gene: TRBV4-3
d_gene: -
j_gene: TRBJ1-1
abundance: few
CDR3nt: TGCGCCAGCAGCCAAGATCACTACAACACTGAAGCTTTCTTT
CDR3aa: CASSQDHYNTEAFF

v_gene: TRBV6-2/TRBV6-3
d_gene: TRBD2
j_gene: TRBJ2-5
abundance: few
CDR3nt: TGTGCCAGCAGTGGACTAGCGGGGGAGCAAGAGACCCAGTACTTC
CDR3aa: CASSGLAGEQETQYF

v_gene: TRBV30
d_gene: TRBD2
j_gene: TRBJ2-3
abundance: few
CDR3nt: TGTGCCTCCACGACTAGCGGAAGCACAGATACGCAGTATTTT
CDR3aa: CASTTSGSTDTQYF

v_gene: TRBV7-3
d_gene: TRBD2
j_gene: TRBJ2-3
abundance: -
CDR3nt: TGTGCCAGCAGCTTGGGACTAGCGGGGGACTTAAACACAGATACGCAGTATTTT
CDR3aa: CASSLGLAGDLNTDTQYF

v_gene: TRBV12-3/TRBV12-4
d_gene: TRBD2
j_gene: TRBJ2-3
abundance: -
CDR3nt: TGTGCCAGCAGTAGCGCGGGGGGGCCAGGCACAGATACGCAGTATTTT
CDR3aa: CASSSAGGPGTDTQYF

v_gene: TRBV19
d_gene: TRBD1
j_gene: TRBJ2-5
abundance: -
CDR3nt: TGTGCCAGTAGTATAAGTACAGGGGCGTTCTACAATGAGCAGTACTTC
CDR3aa: CASSISTGAFYNEQYF

v_gene: TRBV12-3/TRBV12-4
d_gene: -
j_gene: TRBJ1-2
abundance: many
CDR3nt: TGTGCCAGCAGTACCATGAGCTATGGCTACACCTTC
CDR3aa: CASSTMSYGYTF

v_gene: TRBV19
d_gene: -
j_gene: TRBJ2-4
abundance: few
CDR3nt: TGTGCCAGTAGTATTGGACATTTGAACATTCAGTACTTC
CDR3aa: CASSIGHLNIQYF

v_gene: TRBV6-6
d_gene: -
j_gene: TRBJ2-7
abundance: many
CDR3nt: TGTGCCAGCAGTTACTTTAGACAGTATATTTCCTACAATGAGCAGTACTTC
CDR3aa: CASSYFRQYISYNEQYF

v_gene: TRBV20-1
d_gene: TRBD1
j_gene: TRBJ2-4
abundance: -
CDR3nt: TGCAGTGCTAGTTCTACGGGACAGAGAGAGGCCAAAAACATTCAGTACTTC
CDR3aa: CSASSTGQREAKNIQYF

v_gene: TRBV6-5
d_gene: -
j_gene: TRBJ2-2
abundance: -
CDR3nt: TGTGCCAGCAAGACAGATACGGGGTTGAACACCGGGGAGCTGTTTTTT
CDR3aa: CASKTDTGLNTGELFF

v_gene: TRBV7-2
d_gene: TRBD1
j_gene: TRBJ1-1
abundance: -
CDR3nt: TGTGCCAGCAGCTCGCGACAGGGATTTACTAAAGCTTTCTTT
CDR3aa: CASSSRQGFTKAFF

v_gene: TRBV20-1
d_gene: -
j_gene: TRBJ1-2
abundance: few
CDR3nt: TGCAGTGCTCCCGTTACCTCCTATGGCTACACCTTC
CDR3aa: CSAPVTSYGYTF